These 13 T cell receptor beta chains were sequenced from one sample in a study of cytomegalovirus exposure and HLA in healthy donors. In the PCR, 60 Vbeta and 13 Jbeta primers were used. Using immunoSEQ multiplex PCR, the repertoire was profiled, and TCRdb retains in-frame clones only, with some absent. In the table there are more than 150,000 clones, around four fifths of which are singletons. What was sequenced was PBMCs. Every receptor here comes from a middle-aged man in good health and CMV-seronegative.

The chain employs TRBV6-4 and TRBJ2-7; D gene ambiguous. V gave up 8 bases and J gave up 7 bases, with 21 bases separating them. The CDR3 contains 14 residues. The germline V gene encodes CDR1 MRHNA and CDR2 SNTAGT. The CDR3 region has the DNA TGTGCCAGCGCCAGTGTCGCCCCGGGTAAGGAGCAGTACTTC. It yields the protein CASASVAPGKEQYF.

V gene TRBV6-1 combines with J gene TRBJ2-3; D is perhaps TRBD2 (5 bases). Germline V gives CDR1 MNHNS, CDR2 SASEGT. V was pared by 2 bases and J by 2 bases, with 11 bases between. CDR3 length equals 15 residues. The CDR3 DNA reads TGTGCCAGCAGTGAAACGAGGGCTCCCACAGATACGCAGTATTTT. It is translated as CASSETRAPTDTQYF.

The V gene is TRBV28, the J gene TRBJ2-5; D remains unclear. The J call may be wrong; the DNA end is better matched by TRBJ2-7. In germline, CDR1 is MDHEN, CDR2 SYDVKM. The CDR3 sequence is 13 residues long. The chain's CDR3 is CASSPRFPSEQYF. The CDR3 DNA reads TGTGCCAGCAGTCCCCGGTTTCCATCCGAGCAGTACTTC.

The V and J genes are TRBV7-2 and TRBJ2-2; D is unclear. Between the trimmed V and J ends, which lost 2 bases and 2 bases, there was a span of 6 bases. CDR3 length: 14 amino acids. Germline V lookup: CDR1 SGHTA, CDR2 FQGNSA. The CDR3 protein is CASSLQENTGELFF. The CDR3 DNA is TGTGCCAGCAGCTTACAGGAAAACACCGGGGAGCTGTTTTTT. Combining the CDR3 with reference TRBV7-2 and TRBJ2-2 gives the whole variable domain GAGVSQSPSNKVTEKGKDVELRCDPISGHTALYWYRQSLGQGLEFLIYFQGNSAPDKSGLPSDRFSAERTGGSVSTLTIQRTQQEDSAVYLCASSLQENTGELFFGEGSRLTVL.

The chain uses TRBV7-9 and TRBJ1-1; TRBD1 agrees at 10 bases. The CDR3 runs to 18 residues. Germline CDR1 is SEHNR and CDR2 is FQNEAQ (reference sequence). The ends lost 5 bases at V and 0 bases at J; junction bases unmatched: 12. The CDR3, as DNA: TGTGCCAGCAGCAGAGTCCCGGGACAGGGGACGATGAACACTGAAGCTTTCTTT. This gives the protein CASSRVPGQGTMNTEAFF.

This chain joins TRBV5-1 and TRBJ2-4, with D possibly matching TRBD2 (6 bases). The CDR3 is 14 residues long. Trimming shortened V by 4 bases and J by 4 bases, and 12 bases separated the two germline ends. The germline V gene has CDR1 SGHRS and CDR2 YFSETQ. The CDR3 bases are TGCGCCAGCAGCCCTTATGGGGGGAAAAACATTCAGTACTTC. It is translated as CASSPYGGKNIQYF.

Points on this clone: Other DNA sequences of this sample code for an identical CDR3. The chain links TRBV2 to TRBJ1-1, with TRBD1 identical over 9 bases. The CDR3 length is 13 residues. CDR1 SNHLY and CDR2 FYNNEI come from the germline V gene. V shed 9 bases and J 3 bases; nucleotides not matched to a gene: 5. In DNA, the CDR3 is TGTGCCAGTAGGTGGACAGGGGACACTGAAGCTTTCTTT. Amino acid sequence: CASRWTGDTEAFF.

The chain couples TRBV5-8 to TRBJ1-5; no clear D gene. This CDR3 spans 13 amino acids. The germline CDR1 and CDR2 sequences are SGHTS and YDEGEE. Trimming left V 1 base short and J 2 bases short, with 4 bases between. The CDR3 sequence is CASSLRGNQPQHF. DNA of the CDR3: TGTGCCAGCAGCTTGCGGGGCAATCAGCCCCAGCATTTT.

Points on this clone: The same CDR3 can be traced to other DNA sequences in this sample. This chain joins TRBV19 and TRBJ1-5, with 7 bases matching TRBD1. Germline V gene sequence: CDR1 LNHDA, CDR2 SQIVND (reference sequence). The CDR3 is 13 amino acids. With 5 bases clipped from V and 4 bases from J, the junction kept 2 bases outside the gene matches. The CDR3 nucleotides are TGTGCCAGTAGTCGACAGGGAAATCAGCCCCAGCATTTT. Protein sequence: CASSRQGNQPQHF.

The chain recombines TRBV28 with TRBJ2-3, with D possibly TRBD1 on 5 matching bases. The V and J ends lost 8 bases and 3 bases respectively, with 15 bases between them. There are 14 residues in the CDR3. In germline, CDR1 is MDHEN, CDR2 SYDVKM. CDR3 sequence (DNA): TGTGCCAGCGGCAGGGCCTCCTTTACAGATACGCAGTATTTT. Encoded protein: CASGRASFTDTQYF.

V gene TRBV4-1 combines with J gene TRBJ2-1; TRBD2 agrees at 13 bases. The V gene end was trimmed by 4 bases and the J gene end by 9 bases; junction bases not matched to a gene: 6. The CDR3 runs 15 residues. CDR1 MGHRA and CDR2 YSYEKL come from the germline V gene. This CDR3 reads CASSPTSGRAAEQFF. Written as DNA, the CDR3 is TGCGCCAGCAGCCCCACTAGCGGGAGGGCCGCTGAGCAGTTCTTC.

The chain has TRBV7-9 and TRBJ1-1; TRBD1 is a possible D gene (5 bases). V was pared by 5 bases and J by 10 bases, with 17 bases between. The CDR3 runs to 13 residues. Germline V gene sequence: CDR1 SEHNR, CDR2 FQNEAQ (reference sequence). Here the CDR3 DNA reads TGTGCCAGCAGCGCTTGGGGGGGTCAGCGAGCTTTCTTT. Protein sequence: CASSAWGGQRAFF.

This chain connects TRBV6-5 to TRBJ2-5, with TRBD1 as a possible D gene (7 bases). Germline V gene sequence: CDR1 MNHEY, CDR2 SVGAGI. The CDR3 sequence is 16 residues long. The V and J ends lost 0 bases and 5 bases respectively, with 16 bases between them. CDR3 sequence (DNA): TGTGCCAGCAGTTACTCGGACTACAGGGGTCGTGAGACCCAGTACTTC. It is translated as CASSYSDYRGRETQYF.